The source of this T cell receptor (beta chain) is a study of memory CD4+ T cells and cytomegalovirus serostatus. Study context: Of the healthy Belgian adults, 8 to 10 were CMV seropositive and 20 to 30 seronegative.

Study-level results: Each of 67 CMV-associated TCRbeta sequences occurred in one to five individuals. CMV serostatus prediction reached median AUC 0.95, or 0.91 with US-trained model.

Single viable CD3+CD4+CD8-CD45RO+ cells were sorted as the memory CD4+ T cells. The germline V gene encodes CDR1 SGHRS and CDR2 YFSETQ. The CDR3 sequence is 16 residues long. The ends were cut back, 4 bases at V and 1 base at J, with 17 bases in the middle. TCRdb's table, derived via immunoSEQ multiplex PCR, lists solely in-frame clones and lacks some. The table lists roughly 64,000 clones, around 77% of them singletons. Worth noting for this clone: Antigen: not known.

The origin of this receptor is an adult in good health and CMV-seronegative. The chain links TRBV5-1 to TRBJ2-5; D call uncertain. The sequenced material came from memory CD4+ T cells from blood. The CDR3 here is CASSIGSSAPQETQYF. Written as DNA, the CDR3 is TGCGCCAGCAGCATCGGATCCTCGGCCCCCCAAGAGACCCAGTACTTC.